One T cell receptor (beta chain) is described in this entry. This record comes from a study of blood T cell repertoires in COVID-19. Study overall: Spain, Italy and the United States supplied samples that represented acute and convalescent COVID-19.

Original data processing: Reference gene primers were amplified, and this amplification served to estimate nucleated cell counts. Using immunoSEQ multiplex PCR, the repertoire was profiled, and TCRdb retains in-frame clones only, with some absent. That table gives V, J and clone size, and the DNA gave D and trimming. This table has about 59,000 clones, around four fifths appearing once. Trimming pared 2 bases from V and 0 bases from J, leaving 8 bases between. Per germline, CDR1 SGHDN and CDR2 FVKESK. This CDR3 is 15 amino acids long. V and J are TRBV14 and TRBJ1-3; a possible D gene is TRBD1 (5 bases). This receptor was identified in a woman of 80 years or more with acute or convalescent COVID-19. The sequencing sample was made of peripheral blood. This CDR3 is CASSQPGPSGNTIYF. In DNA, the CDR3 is TGTGCCAGCAGCCAACCAGGGCCCTCTGGAAACACCATATATTTT.